This passage covers 9 T cell receptor beta chains from one sample sequenced in a study of cytomegalovirus exposure and HLA in healthy donors. PCR was performed using 60 Vbeta and 13 Jbeta primers. Only in-frame clones appear in the TCRdb table, and some are missing; sequencing was by immunoSEQ multiplex PCR. The sample includes about 96,000 clones, approximately 74% of them seen just once. Material for sequencing was PBMCs. The receptors derive from a woman in her 70s in good health and CMV-seropositive.

This chain connects TRBV7-8 to TRBJ2-7; TRBD2 matches at 8 bases. Germline V gene sequence: CDR1 SGHVS, CDR2 FQNEAQ. The CDR3 consists of 14 residues. V was pared by 3 bases and J by 2 bases, with 3 bases of the junction left unmatched. CDR3 nucleotide sequence: TGTGCCAGCAGCTTCGGCGGGAGGACCTACGAGCAGTACTTC. This codes for CASSFGGRTYEQYF.

J is TRBJ2-7 and V is TRBV28; 7 nucleotides match TRBD2. The CDR3 totals 15 residues. CDR1 and CDR2 (germline): MDHEN, SYDVKM. J lost 1 base, V lost 2 bases, and 5 bases had no gene match. DNA of the CDR3: TGTGCCAGCAGTTTAACCAGAGCGGGATCCTACGAGCAGTACTTC. It codes for CASSLTRAGSYEQYF.

V and J are TRBV28 and TRBJ1-5; 11 bases line up with TRBD1. Unmatched junction bases numbered 9, after V lost 4 bases and J lost 4 bases. There are 17 residues in the CDR3. Germline V lookup: CDR1 MDHEN, CDR2 SYDVKM. Here the CDR3 reads CASSSSPGTGGNQPQHF. The CDR3 coding sequence is TGTGCCAGCAGTTCCTCTCCGGGGACAGGGGGAAATCAGCCCCAGCATTTT.

CDR3 coding DNA: TGTGCCAGCAGCCAAGAGACCGAGGGATTCACCTACGAGCAGTACTTC. This gives the protein CASSQETEGFTYEQYF. The chain couples TRBV4-2 to TRBJ2-7; possibly TRBD2 for D (5 bases). Trimming cost V 0 bases and J 2 bases, with 14 bases left between them. The CDR3 consists of 16 residues. Germline CDR1 LGHNA, CDR2 YNFKEQ.

The chain is built from TRBV27 and TRBJ2-2; TRBD1 is a possible D gene (6 bases). V gave up 5 bases and J gave up 4 bases, with 14 bases separating them. Germline CDR1 MNHEY, CDR2 SMNVEV (reference sequence). This CDR3 is built from 15 residues. In DNA, the CDR3 is TGTGCCAGCAGTGATAGGACAGCCGGCACCGGGGAGCTGTTTTTT. As protein: CASSDRTAGTGELFF.

This rearrangement joins TRBV7-9 to TRBJ2-3; 14 positions match TRBD2. V trimming: 4 bases; J trimming: 0 bases; junction bases outside the gene matches: 6. CDR1 is SEHNR, CDR2 FQNEAQ, per germline (reference sequence). The CDR3 sequence is 18 residues long. The CDR3 spells CASSWGLAGVVSTDTQYF. CDR3 coding DNA: TGTGCCAGCAGCTGGGGACTAGCGGGAGTGGTTAGCACAGATACGCAGTATTTT. The full variable domain, rest sourced from reference TRBV7-9 and TRBJ2-3, is DTGVSQNPRHKITKRGQNVTFRCDPISEHNRLYWYRQTLGQGPEFLTYFQNEAQLEKSRLLSDRFSAERPKGSFSTLEIQRTEQGDSAMYLCASSWGLAGVVSTDTQYFGPGTRLTVL.

This chain uses TRBV7-9 with TRBJ1-6; 7 bases align to TRBD1. Losses at the gene ends were 5 bases for V and 5 bases for J; bases not matched to a gene: 3. In germline, CDR1 is SEHNR, CDR2 FQNEAQ (reference sequence). This CDR3 is built from 14 residues. The CDR3 DNA sequence: TGTGCCAGCAGCCGCGGGACAGATAATTCACCCCTCCACTTT. It codes for CASSRGTDNSPLHF.

This clone was recorded a few times. V and J are TRBV28 and TRBJ1-6; D is unclear. CDR1 is MDHEN, CDR2 SYDVKM, per germline. There are 12 residues in the CDR3. The ends were cut back, 8 bases at V and 9 bases at J, with 11 bases in the middle. The chain's CDR3 is CASFESGSPLHF. CDR3 DNA sequence: TGTGCCAGCTTTGAATCAGGTTCACCCCTCCACTTT.

This clone was counted between two and nine times. This rearrangement joins TRBV5-4 to TRBJ2-7; unclear D gene. Germline-derived CDR1 and CDR2 are SGHNT and YYREEE (reference sequence). The CDR3 is made up of 11 amino acids. Between the trimmed V and J ends, which lost 0 bases and 11 bases, there was a span of 9 bases. The CDR3 sequence: CASSLGAEEYF. CDR3 bases: TGTGCCAGCAGCTTGGGGGCAGAAGAGTACTTC.